The subject of this entry is one TCR beta chain. Its antigen remains unidentified. Some clones are missing from TCRdb's copy, which holds only in-frame ones; the method was immunoSEQ multiplex PCR. The table shows 39,000 or so clones, with roughly nine tenths occurring only once. This entry is derived from a study of OX40 agonist ivuxolimab in advanced cancers. Overall study: Partial responses occurred in Three dose-escalation patients, one with hepatocellular carcinoma and two with cutaneous melanoma. The study, taken as a whole, reports: Relative to CD4+, CD8+ T cells held more expanded clones on average.

Germline CDR1 reads GTSNPN; CDR2 reads SVGIG (reference sequence). This CDR3 has 14 residues. V trimming: 7 bases; J trimming: 4 bases; junction bases outside the gene matches: 10. This TCR was recovered from an adult with an advanced solid tumor such as melanoma, head and neck, liver or kidney cancer. Sequencing used CD4+ or CD8+ T cells sorted from blood, obtained in a trial of the OX40 agonist ivuxolimab. The V and J genes are TRBV30 and TRBJ2-1; 7 bases align to TRBD1. The CDR3 coding sequence is TGTGCCTTCCTCAGACAGGGATCTTACAATGAGCAGTTCTTC. Translated: CAFLRQGSYNEQFF. Full variable domain (rest looked up from reference TRBV30 and TRBJ2-1): SQTIHQWPATLVQPVGSPLSLECTVEGTSNPNLYWYRQAAGRGLQLLFYSVGIGQISSEVPQNLSASRPQDRQFILSSKKLLLSDSGFYLCAFLRQGSYNEQFFGPGTRLTVL.